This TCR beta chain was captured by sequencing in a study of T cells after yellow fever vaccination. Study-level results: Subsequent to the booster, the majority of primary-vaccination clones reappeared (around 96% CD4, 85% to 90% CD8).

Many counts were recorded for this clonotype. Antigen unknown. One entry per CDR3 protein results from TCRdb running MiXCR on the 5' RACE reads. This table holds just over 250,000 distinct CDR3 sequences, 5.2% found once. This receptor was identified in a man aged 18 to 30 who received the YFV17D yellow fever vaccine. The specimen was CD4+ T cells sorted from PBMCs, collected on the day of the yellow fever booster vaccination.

The chain's CDR3 is CASSSRVGETQYF. In DNA form, the CDR3 reads TGTGCCAGCAGTTCCAGGGTGGGGGAGACCCAGTACTTC. This chain joins TRBV28 and TRBJ2-5, with D tentatively TRBD1 (5 bases). V was trimmed by 4 bases and J by 5 bases, leaving 11 bases between them. The CDR3 has 13 residues. Germline V gene data show CDR1 as MDHEN and CDR2 as SYDVKM.